This T cell receptor (beta chain) originates from a study of radiotherapy plus CTLA-4 blockade in lung cancer. Per the germline V gene, CDR1 is MNHEY and CDR2 is SVGAGI. V dropped 4 bases and J dropped 4; count of bases not matched to a gene: 6. The CDR3 spans 16 residues. This clone was seen only a few times. Its specificity is not known. Measured with immunoSEQ multiplex PCR; TCRdb has only the in-frame clones, and not every one. The table has about 38,000 clones, 70% to 75% seen once. Notes on the study in general: Blood-borne expansion of tumor-derived TCR clones followed radiotherapy plus ipilimumab.

The TCR was taken from a human donor with non-small cell lung cancer who had stable disease on radiotherapy plus ipilimumab. Sequences were derived from peripheral blood, sampled from a patient treated with radiotherapy plus ipilimumab. The J gene is TRBJ2-1, the V gene TRBV6-5; 11 positions match TRBD1. CDR3 nucleotide sequence: TGTGCCAGCAGTTCCACCGGGACAGGGGGATACAATGAGCAGTTCTTC. Residues: CASSSTGTGGYNEQFF.